The T cell receptor beta chain described here comes from a study of shared clonotypes between healthy human individuals. About the research overall: Per donor, CD8 memory used one plate, CD8 naive used two, CD4 memory used three and CD4 naive used three. Study-wide points: Non-shared clonotypes displayed generation probabilities falling below those of clonotypes present in all four donors.

The protocol was immunoSEQ multiplex PCR, while the TCRdb copy is restricted to in-frame clones and leaves out a portion. The sample includes roughly 770,000 clones, 90% to 98% of them seen just once. With respect to this clone: What it binds is not known.

The CDR3 has 15 residues. The germline V gene has CDR1 SGDLS and CDR2 YYNGEE. V gave up 1 base and J gave up 2 bases, with 11 bases separating them. The naive CD8 subset, CD45RO-negative cells positively selected for CCR7, excluded terminally differentiated effector memory CD45RA+ cells. This TCR came from a man under 40 in good health. This chain links TRBV9 with TRBJ2-3, with unresolved D. Sequencing was done on a sample of naive CD8+ T cells sorted from blood. In DNA form, the CDR3 reads TGTGCCAGCAGCGTAAGTCCCCCGATCACAGATACGCAGTATTTT. It codes for CASSVSPPITDTQYF.